These 10 T cell receptor beta chains came from one sample sequenced in a study of CD8+CD57+ T cells in acquired aplastic anemia. Profiles of TCR beta VDJ and CDR3 were generated from a genomic DNA template. TCRdb passed the reads through MiXCR, listing each CDR3 protein once. This table has more than 150,000 distinct CDR3 sequences, 45% to 60% appearing once. Sequencing involved patients with CD8+CD57+ cell expansion previously shown by flow cytometry. The sample taken for sequencing was sorted CD4+, CD8+, or CD8+CD57+ T cells (not recorded which) from PBMCs. These receptors originate from a human donor with aplastic anemia.

The CDR3 DNA sequence: TGTGCCAGCAGGCCCGGACAGACCTACGAGCAGTACTTC. It yields the protein CASRPGQTYEQYF. The gene calls are TRBV25-1 and TRBJ2-7; tentatively, D is TRBD1 (6 bases). This CDR3 contains 13 residues. The V end was cut by 6 bases, the J end by 2 bases, with 11 bases between. Germline V gives CDR1 MGHDK, CDR2 SYGVNS.

The sample holds a few counts of this clonotype. The CDR3 carries no conserved terminal phenylalanine or tryptophan, so it likely arises from a read error. This rearrangement joins TRBV2 to TRBJ2-5; D is unclear. The CDR3 has 10 amino acids. The germline V gene has CDR1 SNHLY and CDR2 FYNNEI. Here the CDR3 reads CAGSVETQYL. The CDR3 nucleotides read TGTGCCGGCAGTGTAGAGACCCAGTACCTC.

This clonotype was detected once. This rearrangement joins TRBV5-6 to TRBJ1-1, with 7 nucleotides matching TRBD1. With 4 bases clipped from V and 7 bases from J, the junction kept 4 bases outside the gene matches. The germline V gene has CDR1 SGHDT and CDR2 YYEEEE. The CDR3 is 12 amino acids. CDR3 in amino acids: CASSIQGREAFF. CDR3 nucleotide sequence: TGTGCCAGCAGCATACAGGGGCGTGAAGCTTTCTTT.

This clonotype was observed many times. CDR3 sequence reads: CASRSGTSGIQETQYF. CDR3 coding DNA: TGCGCCAGCCGATCGGGGACTAGCGGGATCCAAGAGACCCAGTACTTC. V and J are TRBV5-1 and TRBJ2-5; the match to TRBD2 covers 13 bases. V shed 7 bases and J 1 base; nucleotides not matched to a gene: 7. The CDR3 runs 16 residues. Germline V gene data show CDR1 as SGHRS and CDR2 as YFSETQ. Looking up the rest from reference TRBV5-1 and TRBJ2-5 gives the full variable domain: KAGVTQTPRYLIKTRGQQVTLSCSPISGHRSVSWYQQTPGQGLQFLFEYFSETQRNKGNFPGRFSGRQFSNSRSEMNVSTLELGDSALYLCASRSGTSGIQETQYFGPGTRLLVL.

The chain carries TRBV24-1 and TRBJ2-3; D unresolved. This CDR3 contains 12 residues. CDR1 KGHDR and CDR2 SFDVKD come from the germline V gene. V was pared by 2 bases and J by 4 bases, with 3 bases between. The CDR3 spells CATSDSSDTQYF. As DNA, the CDR3 is TGTGCCACCAGTGATTCGTCAGATACGCAGTATTTT.

This clonotype was seen many times. The rearrangement links TRBV5-1 to TRBJ2-3, with TRBD2 matching over 8 bases. Losses at the gene ends were 0 bases for V and 2 bases for J; bases not matched to a gene: 8. CDR3 length: 17 residues. In germline, CDR1 is SGHRS, CDR2 YFSETQ. CDR3 protein: CASSLGATGGNTDTQYF. In DNA form, the CDR3 reads TGCGCCAGCAGCTTGGGCGCCACGGGGGGGAACACAGATACGCAGTATTTT.

The chain links TRBV20-1 to TRBJ1-1; 8 bases match TRBD1. The CDR3 has 15 residues. CDR1 and CDR2 from the germline V gene are DFQATT and SNEGSKA (reference sequence). The V gene end was trimmed by 1 base and the J gene end by 0 bases; junction bases not matched to a gene: 4. The CDR3 protein is CSARAQGALNTEAFF. The CDR3 nucleotides read TGCAGTGCTAGAGCTCAGGGGGCCCTGAACACTGAAGCTTTCTTT.

V usage is TRBV29-1 and J usage is TRBJ2-1; 12 bases agree with TRBD1. The CDR3 is 15 residues long. V shed 6 bases and J 4 bases; nucleotides not matched to a gene: 7. The germline gives CDR1 SQVTM, CDR2 ANQGSEA. CDR3: CSVDPGQGAYNEQFF. The CDR3, as DNA: TGCAGCGTCGACCCGGGACAGGGGGCTTACAATGAGCAGTTCTTC.

The chain is built from TRBV2 and TRBJ2-5; TRBD2 might be the D (5 bases). The CDR3 sequence is 14 residues long. Trimming cost V 0 bases and J 7 bases, with 12 bases left between them. Germline V gives CDR1 SNHLY, CDR2 FYNNEI. CDR3 in amino acids: CASSEAQRGGTQYF. CDR3 DNA: TGTGCCAGCAGTGAAGCGCAACGGGGTGGGACCCAGTACTTC.

V usage is TRBV9 and J usage is TRBJ1-5; 8 nucleotides align to TRBD1. The junction had 7 bases not matched to a gene; V was cut back by 4 bases and J by 4 bases. Germline loops: CDR1 SGDLS, CDR2 YYNGEE. This CDR3 has 15 amino acids. The CDR3 sequence is CASSTGQGRNQPQHF. The CDR3 bases are TGTGCCAGCAGCACAGGACAGGGTCGGAATCAGCCCCAGCATTTT.